This T cell receptor beta chain comes out of a study of cytomegalovirus exposure and HLA in healthy donors. Findings of the study overall: What TCR beta sequences reportedly achieved was accurate prediction of HLA-A and HLA-B alleles in most subjects. Being productive about 87% or about 30% of the time was typical of most TCR beta V segments in an earlier analysis.

The PCR contained 60 Vbeta and 13 Jbeta primers. The protocol was immunoSEQ multiplex PCR, while the TCRdb copy is restricted to in-frame clones and leaves out a portion. The sample has 85,000 to 90,000 clones; the top ten hold 15%. About this clone itself: Its antigen is currently unknown.

This TCR derives from a man in his fifties in good health and CMV-seropositive. Material for sequencing was PBMCs.

The CDR3 loop reads CASSFMRDSGANVLTF. As DNA, the CDR3 is TGTGCCAGCAGCTTCATGCGGGACTCTGGGGCCAACGTCCTGACTTTC. The gene calls are TRBV5-6 and TRBJ2-6; D perhaps matches TRBD2 (6 bases). Per the germline V gene, CDR1 is SGHDT and CDR2 is YYEEEE. Trimming removed 2 bases from V and 0 bases from J, with 9 bases in between. There are 16 residues in the CDR3.